This T cell receptor beta chain was retrieved from a study of beta chain features in type 1 diabetes. The authors reverse transcribed all of the isolated RNA, so sequencing captured expressed TCRB transcripts. TCRdb's copy holds only in-frame clones and misses some; the assay was immunoSEQ multiplex PCR. The sample lists 200,000 to 250,000 clones, under 13% occurring once. CDR3 length: 16 residues. V lost 3 bases to trimming and J lost 1 base; unmatched junction nucleotides: 6. CDR1 and CDR2 from the germline V gene are GTSNPN and SVGIG (reference sequence). The TCR sequence derives from a man aged 18 to 30 in good health. The J gene is TRBJ2-3, the V gene TRBV30, with TRBD1 matching over 11 bases. The sample consisted of central memory CD4+ T cells from blood. The CDR3 DNA follows: TGTGCCTGGAGCGACCTGGGACAGGGGGGCACAGATACGCAGTATTTT. This gives the protein CAWSDLGQGGTDTQYF.